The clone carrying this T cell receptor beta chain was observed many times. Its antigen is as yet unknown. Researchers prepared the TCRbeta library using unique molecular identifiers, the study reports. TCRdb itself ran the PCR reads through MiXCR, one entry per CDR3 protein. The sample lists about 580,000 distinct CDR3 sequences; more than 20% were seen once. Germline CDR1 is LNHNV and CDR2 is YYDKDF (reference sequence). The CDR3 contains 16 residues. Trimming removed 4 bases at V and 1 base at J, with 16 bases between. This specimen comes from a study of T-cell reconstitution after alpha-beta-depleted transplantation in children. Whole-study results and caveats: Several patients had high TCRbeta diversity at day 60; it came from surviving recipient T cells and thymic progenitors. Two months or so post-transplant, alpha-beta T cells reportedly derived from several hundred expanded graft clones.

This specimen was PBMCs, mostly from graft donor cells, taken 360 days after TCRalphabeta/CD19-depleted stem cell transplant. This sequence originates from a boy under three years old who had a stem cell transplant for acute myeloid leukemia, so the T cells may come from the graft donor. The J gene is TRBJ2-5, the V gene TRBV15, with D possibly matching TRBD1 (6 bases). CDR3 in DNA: TGTGCCACCAGCAAAGGGGGATTGCCATCCCAAGAGACCCAGTACTTC. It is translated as CATSKGGLPSQETQYF.